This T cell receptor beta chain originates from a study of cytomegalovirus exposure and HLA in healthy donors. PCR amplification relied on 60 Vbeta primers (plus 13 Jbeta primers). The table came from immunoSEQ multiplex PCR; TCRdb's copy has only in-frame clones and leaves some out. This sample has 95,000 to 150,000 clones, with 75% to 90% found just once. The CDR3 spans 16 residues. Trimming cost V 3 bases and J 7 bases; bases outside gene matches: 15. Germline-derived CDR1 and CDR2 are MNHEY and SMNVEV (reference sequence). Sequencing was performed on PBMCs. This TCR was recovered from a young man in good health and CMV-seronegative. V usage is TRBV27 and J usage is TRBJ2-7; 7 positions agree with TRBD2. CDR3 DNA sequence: TGTGCCAGCAGTTTCCTACCGGGACGGGGGGTTAAGGAGCAGTACTTC. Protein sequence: CASSFLPGRGVKEQYF.